The present T cell receptor beta chain was sequenced within a study of blood T cell repertoires in COVID-19. Study-level information: From the United States, Italy and Spain came samples of acute and convalescent COVID-19.

CDR3 length equals 15 residues. Germline assignment: CDR1 MNHNY and CDR2 SVGAGI (reference sequence). Trimming took off 0 bases at V and 4 bases at J, with 12 bases between the two ends. Original processing methods: The authors estimated nucleated cell counts from reference gene primer amplification. Profiling relied on immunoSEQ multiplex PCR, and the TCRdb table lists in-frame clones only, not all of them. From that table come the V and J calls and clone size; the DNA was used to work out D and trimming. In the table there are tens of thousands of clones, roughly 82% of which are singletons. The sequencing sample was made of peripheral blood. The rearrangement uses TRBV6-6 and TRBJ1-1; D remains unclear. The receptor's source is a human donor in a cohort sampled during active COVID-19. Here the CDR3 reads CASSYSISGPTEAFF. DNA of the CDR3: TGTGCCAGCAGTTACTCCATATCAGGTCCCACTGAAGCTTTCTTT.